This T cell receptor (beta chain) was sequenced for a study of OX40 agonist ivuxolimab in advanced cancers. The germline V gene encodes CDR1 SEHNR and CDR2 FQNEAQ (reference sequence). The V gene lost 5 bases and the J gene lost 8 bases, with 16 bases spanning the gap. The CDR3 totals 14 residues. Libraries were prepared by immunoSEQ multiplex PCR; TCRdb keeps only in-frame clonotypes and omits some of them. The sample holds about 53,000 clones, 80% to 90% seen once. Material: CD4+ or CD8+ T cells sorted from blood, obtained in a trial of the OX40 agonist ivuxolimab. The TCR sequence derives from an adult with an advanced solid tumor such as melanoma, head and neck, liver or kidney cancer. The rearrangement links TRBV7-9 to TRBJ2-1; no clear D gene. CDR3 nucleotides: TGTGCCAGCAGCCATATCGACTGGCGTGATGAGCAGTTCTTC. Its translation is CASSHIDWRDEQFF. Complete variable domain (other parts from reference TRBV7-9 and TRBJ2-1): DTGVSQNPRHKITKRGQNVTFRCDPISEHNRLYWYRQTLGQGPEFLTYFQNEAQLEKSRLLSDRFSAERPKGSFSTLEIQRTEQGDSAMYLCASSHIDWRDEQFFGPGTRLTVL.